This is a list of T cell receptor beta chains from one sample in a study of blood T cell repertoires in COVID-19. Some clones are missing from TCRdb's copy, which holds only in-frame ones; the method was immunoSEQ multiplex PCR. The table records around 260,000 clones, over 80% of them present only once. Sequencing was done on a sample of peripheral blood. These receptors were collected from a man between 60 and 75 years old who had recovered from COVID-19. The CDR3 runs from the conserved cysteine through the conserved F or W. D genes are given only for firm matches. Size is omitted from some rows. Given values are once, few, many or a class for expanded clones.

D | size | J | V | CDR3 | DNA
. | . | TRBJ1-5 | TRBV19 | CASSIDSFGPQHF | TGTGCCAGTAGTATAGATTCTTTCGGTCCCCAGCATTTT
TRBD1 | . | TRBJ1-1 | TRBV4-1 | CASSQSWTGAGMGTEAFF | TGCGCCAGCAGCCAATCGTGGACAGGGGCGGGGATGGGCACTGAAGCTTTCTTT
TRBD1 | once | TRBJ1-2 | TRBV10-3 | CAIRKTGFEGYTF | TGTGCCATCAGGAAGACAGGGTTCGAGGGCTACACCTTC
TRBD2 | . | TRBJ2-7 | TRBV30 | CAWSVGAGVREQYF | TGTGCCTGGAGTGTTGGAGCGGGAGTTCGGGAGCAGTACTTC
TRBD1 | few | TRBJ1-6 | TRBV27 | CASRITGGWGPLHF | TGTGCCAGCCGAATAACAGGGGGCTGGGGACCCCTCCACTTT
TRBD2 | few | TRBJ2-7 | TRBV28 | CASELSRTSGSYEQYF | TGTGCCAGCGAACTCTCCAGGACTAGCGGGAGCTACGAGCAGTACTTC
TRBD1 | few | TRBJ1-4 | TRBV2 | CASSKRGTGDNEKLFF | TGTGCCAGCAGTAAACGCGGGACAGGGGATAATGAAAAACTGTTTTTT
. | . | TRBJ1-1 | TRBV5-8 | CASKDRRHMNTEAFF | TGTGCCAGTAAGGACAGAAGGCACATGAACACTGAAGCTTTCTTT
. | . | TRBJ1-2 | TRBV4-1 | CASSQAPAAANYGYTF | TGCGCCAGCAGCCAAGCCCCTGCCGCAGCTAACTATGGCTACACCTTC
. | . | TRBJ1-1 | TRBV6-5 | CASDKGHQNTEAFF | TGTGCCAGCGACAAGGGACACCAGAACACTGAAGCTTTCTTT
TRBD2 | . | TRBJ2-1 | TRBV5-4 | CASSPFSGSRNEQFF | TGTGCCAGCAGCCCCTTTAGCGGGAGTCGAAATGAGCAGTTCTTC
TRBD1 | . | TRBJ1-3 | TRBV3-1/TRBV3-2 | CASSLGQAGNTIYF | TGTGCCAGCAGCCTGGGACAGGCTGGAAACACCATATATTTT
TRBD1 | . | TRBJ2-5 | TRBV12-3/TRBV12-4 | CASRRQGRETQYF | TGTGCCAGCAGGAGACAGGGTCGGGAGACCCAGTACTTC
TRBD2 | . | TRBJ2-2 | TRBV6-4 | CASERGVKNTGELFF | TGTGCCAGCGAGCGGGGGGTTAAGAACACCGGGGAGCTGTTTTTT
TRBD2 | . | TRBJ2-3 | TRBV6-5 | CASSYPSGSDTQYF | TGTGCCAGCAGTTACCCCAGCGGGAGCGATACGCAGTATTTT
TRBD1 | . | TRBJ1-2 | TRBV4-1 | CASLGLQDRGNYGYTF | TGCGCCAGCTTGGGCCTACAGGACAGGGGAAACTATGGCTACACCTTC
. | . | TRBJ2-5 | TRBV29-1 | CSAGPQETQYF | TGCAGCGCTGGGCCCCAAGAGACCCAGTACTTC
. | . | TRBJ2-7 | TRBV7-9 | CASSPRGARSSYEQYF | TGTGCCAGCAGCCCCCGGGGAGCGAGGAGCTCCTACGAGCAGTACTTC
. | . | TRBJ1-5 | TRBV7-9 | CASSRGGSNQPQHF | TGTGCCAGCAGCCGCGGGGGGAGCAATCAGCCCCAGCATTTT
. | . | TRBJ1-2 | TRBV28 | CASRQVNYGYTF | TGTGCCAGCAGGCAGGTAAACTATGGCTACACCTTC
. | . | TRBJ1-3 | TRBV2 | CASGTIGNTIYF | TGTGCCAGCGGGACTATAGGAAACACCATATATTTT
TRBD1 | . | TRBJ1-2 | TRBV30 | CAWRMGDRADYGYTF | TGTGCCTGGAGGATGGGGGACAGGGCTGACTATGGCTACACCTTC
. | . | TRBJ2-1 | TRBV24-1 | CATSAMRSPQEQFF | TGTGCCACCAGTGCTATGAGGTCTCCCCAGGAGCAGTTCTTC
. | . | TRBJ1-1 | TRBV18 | CASSPTRNTEAFF | TGTGCCAGCTCACCAACCAGGAACACTGAAGCTTTCTTT
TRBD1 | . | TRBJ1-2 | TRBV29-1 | CSVVSRGLDGYTF | TGCAGCGTTGTTTCCAGGGGGTTGGATGGCTACACCTTC
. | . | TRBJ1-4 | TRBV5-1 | CASSYRARNEKLFF | TGCGCCAGCAGCTACAGGGCGCGTAATGAAAAACTGTTTTTT
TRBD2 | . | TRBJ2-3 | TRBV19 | CASSILAGRLGDTQYF | TGTGCCAGTAGTATTCTAGCGGGGCGCCTGGGAGATACGCAGTATTTT
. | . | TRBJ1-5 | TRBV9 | CASSVDSREASNQPQHF | TGTGCCAGCAGCGTAGATTCCAGGGAGGCTTCCAATCAGCCCCAGCATTTT
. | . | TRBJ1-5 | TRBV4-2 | CASSPTEGGEQPQHF | TGTGCCAGCAGCCCCACCGAGGGAGGGGAACAGCCCCAGCATTTT
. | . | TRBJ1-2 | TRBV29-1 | CSVETGSRGYTF | TGCAGCGTAGAAACCGGGAGCCGAGGCTACACCTTC
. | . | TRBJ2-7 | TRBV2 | CASSEWQRSSEEQYF | TGTGCCAGCAGTGAATGGCAGCGTTCCTCTGAAGAGCAGTACTTC
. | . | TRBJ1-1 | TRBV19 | CASSIWKTAYPEAFF | TGTGCCAGTAGTATATGGAAAACAGCATACCCTGAAGCTTTCTTT
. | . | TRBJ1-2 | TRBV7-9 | CASSPLWPGNYGYTF | TGTGCCAGCAGCCCCCTTTGGCCCGGGAACTATGGCTACACCTTC
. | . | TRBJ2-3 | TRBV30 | CAWRGTVRDTQYF | TGTGCCTGGAGAGGGACTGTACGAGATACGCAGTATTTT
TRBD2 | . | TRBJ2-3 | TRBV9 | CASGHPSGGLDTQYF | TGTGCCAGCGGCCATCCTAGCGGGGGTTTAGATACGCAGTATTTT
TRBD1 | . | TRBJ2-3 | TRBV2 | CASSHRDRAKDTQYF | TGTGCCAGCAGCCACCGGGACAGGGCTAAAGATACGCAGTATTTT
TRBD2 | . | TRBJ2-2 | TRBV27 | CASSLARGGPGELFF | TGTGCCAGCAGTTTAGCGCGGGGGGGCCCCGGGGAGCTGTTTTTT
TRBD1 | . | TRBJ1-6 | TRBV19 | CASSQQGARGPLHF | TGTGCCAGTAGCCAACAGGGGGCACGAGGTCCCCTCCACTTT
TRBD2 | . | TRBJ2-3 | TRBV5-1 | CASSPTSGGADTQYF | TGCGCCAGCAGCCCGACTAGCGGGGGGGCAGATACGCAGTATTTT
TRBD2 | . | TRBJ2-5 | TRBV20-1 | CSASDGGAYAETQYF | TGCAGTGCCAGTGACGGGGGGGCCTATGCGGAGACCCAGTACTTC
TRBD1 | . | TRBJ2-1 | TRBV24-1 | CATSEQGQGLRTNEQFF | TGTGCCACCAGTGAGCAGGGACAGGGACTCCGCACGAATGAGCAGTTCTTC
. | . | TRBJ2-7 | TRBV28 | CASTPAGPYEQYF | TGTGCCAGCACCCCCGCGGGTCCCTACGAGCAGTACTTC
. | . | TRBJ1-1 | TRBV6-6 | CASSYQPQGAEAFF | TGTGCCAGCAGTTATCAGCCCCAGGGCGCTGAAGCTTTCTTT
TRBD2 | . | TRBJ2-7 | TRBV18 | CASSPQTSGSSYEQYF | TGTGCCAGCTCACCACAGACTAGCGGGAGTAGCTACGAGCAGTACTTC